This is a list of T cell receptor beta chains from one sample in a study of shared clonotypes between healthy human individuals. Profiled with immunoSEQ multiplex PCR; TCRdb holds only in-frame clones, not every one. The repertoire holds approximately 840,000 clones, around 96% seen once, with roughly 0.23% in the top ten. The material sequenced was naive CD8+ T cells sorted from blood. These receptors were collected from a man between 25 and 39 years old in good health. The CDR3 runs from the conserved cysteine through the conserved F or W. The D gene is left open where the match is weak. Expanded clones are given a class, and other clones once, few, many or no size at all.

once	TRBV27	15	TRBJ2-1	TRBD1	CASSPGTGGYNEQFF	TGTGCCAGCAGTCCCGGGACAGGGGGCTACAATGAGCAGTTCTTC
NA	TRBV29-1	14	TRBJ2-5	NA	CSVEDRGREETQYF	TGCAGCGTTGAAGATCGGGGAAGAGAAGAGACCCAGTACTTC
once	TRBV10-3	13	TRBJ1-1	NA	CAISQGSGTEAFF	TGTGCCATCAGTCAGGGGAGCGGTACTGAAGCTTTCTTT
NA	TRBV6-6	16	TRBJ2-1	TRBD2	CASSYSISGAYNEQFF	TGTGCCAGCAGTTACTCGATTAGCGGGGCGTACAATGAGCAGTTCTTC
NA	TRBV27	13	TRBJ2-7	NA	CASSLSEMNEQYF	TGTGCCAGCAGTTTATCGGAGATGAACGAGCAGTACTTC
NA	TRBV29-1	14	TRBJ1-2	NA	CSVGRDEYGYGYTF	TGCAGCGTTGGGAGGGACGAGTACGGCTATGGCTACACCTTC
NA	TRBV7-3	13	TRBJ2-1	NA	CASSLYGYGEQFF	TGTGCCAGCAGCTTATACGGTTACGGGGAGCAGTTCTTC
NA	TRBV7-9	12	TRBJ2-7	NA	CASSPRRGEQYF	TGTGCCAGCAGCCCAAGGAGGGGCGAGCAGTACTTC
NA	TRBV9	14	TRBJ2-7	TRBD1	CASSVDTGTVEQYF	TGTGCCAGCAGCGTAGATACAGGGACAGTCGAGCAGTACTTC
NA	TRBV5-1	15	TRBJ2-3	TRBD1	CASSLRTGGTGTQYF	TGCGCCAGCAGCTTAAGGACAGGAGGTACGGGTACGCAGTATTTT
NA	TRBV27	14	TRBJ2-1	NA	CASSLYGSLNEQFF	TGTGCCAGCAGTTTATACGGCAGCCTCAATGAGCAGTTCTTC
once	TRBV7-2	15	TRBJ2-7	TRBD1	CASSLLGQVFWEQYF	TGTGCCAGCAGCTTGCTCGGACAGGTCTTTTGGGAGCAGTACTTC
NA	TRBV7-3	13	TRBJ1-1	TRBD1	CASSRDRASEAFF	TGTGCCAGCAGCCGGGACAGGGCTTCTGAAGCTTTCTTT
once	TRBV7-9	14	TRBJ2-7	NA	CASSSPDSLYEQYF	TGTGCCAGCAGCTCCCCGGACAGTCTCTACGAGCAGTACTTC
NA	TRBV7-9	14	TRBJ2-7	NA	CASSLAGTIYEQYF	TGTGCCAGCAGCTTAGCTGGGACGATCTACGAGCAGTACTTC
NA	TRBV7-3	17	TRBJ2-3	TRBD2	CASSSPTSGTNTDTQYF	TGTGCCAGCAGCTCACCTACTAGCGGGACTAACACAGATACGCAGTATTTT
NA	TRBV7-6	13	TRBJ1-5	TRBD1	CASSLETGWPQHF	TGTGCCAGCAGCTTAGAGACAGGGTGGCCCCAGCATTTT
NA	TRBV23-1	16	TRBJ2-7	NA	CASSQLLADPWDEQYF	TGCGCCAGCAGTCAACTGCTAGCTGATCCCTGGGACGAGCAGTACTTC
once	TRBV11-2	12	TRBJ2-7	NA	CASSVQTYEQYF	TGTGCCAGCAGCGTTCAGACCTACGAGCAGTACTTC
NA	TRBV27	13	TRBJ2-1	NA	CASSLGPSDEQFF	TGTGCCAGCAGTTTGGGGCCGTCCGATGAGCAGTTCTTC
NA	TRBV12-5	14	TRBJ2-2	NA	CASGPRLGTGELFF	TGTGCTAGTGGTCCCCGACTGGGCACCGGGGAGCTGTTTTTT
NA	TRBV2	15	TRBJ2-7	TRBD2	CASSAPGTSGRRQYF	TGTGCCAGCAGTGCCCCCGGGACTAGCGGGAGGAGGCAGTACTTC
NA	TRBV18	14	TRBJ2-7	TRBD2	CASSSAGGPLEQYF	TGTGCCAGCTCATCAGCGGGAGGGCCTTTGGAGCAGTACTTC
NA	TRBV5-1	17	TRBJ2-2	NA	CASSLATVRTNTGELFF	TGCGCCAGCAGCTTGGCCACAGTCCGAACTAACACCGGGGAGCTGTTTTTT
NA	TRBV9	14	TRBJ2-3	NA	CASSRPHDRDTQYF	TGTGCCAGCAGCCGACCACATGACAGAGATACGCAGTATTTT
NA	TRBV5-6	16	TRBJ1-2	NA	CASSLALGRVNYGYTF	TGTGCCAGCAGCTTGGCTCTGGGCAGGGTCAACTATGGCTACACCTTC
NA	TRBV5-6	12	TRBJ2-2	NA	CASSSDYGELFF	TGTGCCAGCAGTTCGGACTACGGGGAGCTGTTTTTT
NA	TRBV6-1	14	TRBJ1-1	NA	CASSELGAGTEAFF	TGTGCCAGCAGTGAATTGGGGGCAGGGACTGAAGCTTTCTTT